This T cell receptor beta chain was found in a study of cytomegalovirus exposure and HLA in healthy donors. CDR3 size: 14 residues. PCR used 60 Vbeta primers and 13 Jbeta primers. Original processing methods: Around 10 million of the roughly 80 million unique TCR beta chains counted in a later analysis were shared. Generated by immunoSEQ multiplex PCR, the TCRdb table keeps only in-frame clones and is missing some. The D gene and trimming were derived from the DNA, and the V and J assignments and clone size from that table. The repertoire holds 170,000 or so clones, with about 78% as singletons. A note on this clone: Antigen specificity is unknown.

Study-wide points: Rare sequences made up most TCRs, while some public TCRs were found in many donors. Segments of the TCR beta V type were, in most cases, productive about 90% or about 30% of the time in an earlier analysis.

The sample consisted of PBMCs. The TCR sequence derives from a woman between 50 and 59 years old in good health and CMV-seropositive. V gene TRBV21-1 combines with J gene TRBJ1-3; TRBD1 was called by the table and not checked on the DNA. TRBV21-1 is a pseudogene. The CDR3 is CASSKARVRNTIYF. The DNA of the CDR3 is TGTGCCAGCAGCAAAGCCAGGGTACGAAACACCATATATTTT.